This TCR beta chain was identified in a study of Ad26.COV2.S vaccination and SARS-CoV-2 variants. Study overall: Ad26.COV2.S shots went into the muscle once or twice, 56 days apart. Study conclusions and caveats: The TCR breadth and depth analyses may have produced an underestimate of total T cell responses.

Repertoires were generated with immunoSEQ multiplex PCR, while TCRdb's copy carries only in-frame clones and drops some. There are roughly 270,000 clones in the sample; around 87% occur only once, and about 3.1% lies in the top ten. Comment on this clone: What it binds is not known.

Noted treatment: about 20 received Ad26.COV2.S at low or high dose, single or two shots; roughly five received placebo; per-sample allocation not given. Sampling was performed 63 days after the first vaccine or placebo injection. It was an adult aged 18-55 years in Boston who was the donor. Germline-derived CDR1 and CDR2 are MNHEY and SVGEGT. The CDR3 loop spans 15 amino acids. The V gene lost 1 base and the J gene lost 7 bases, with 14 bases spanning the gap. The source of this sequence is a person aged 18-60 years who received the Ad26.COV2.S COVID-19 vaccine or a placebo. The V gene is TRBV6-2 or TRBV6-3, the J gene TRBJ2-1; unclear D gene. Here the sequenced sample was peripheral blood, taken in a trial of Ad26.COV2.S vaccine versus placebo. CDR3 loop: CASSYFAVTTNEQFF. The CDR3 nucleotides read TGTGCCAGCAGTTACTTTGCCGTTACGACAAATGAGCAGTTCTTC.